This T cell receptor beta chain is drawn from a study of shared clonotypes between healthy human individuals. Broader study findings: The generation probabilities recorded for non-shared clonotypes fell below those of clonotypes shared by all four donors. In having few donors, the study represented limited genetic and exposure-history diversity.

Only CD45RO-negative cells positively selected for CCR7 counted as naive CD8 cells, so terminally differentiated effector memory CD45RA+ cells were excluded. This clone was found once. Its antigen is unidentified. The CDR3 extends over 15 amino acids. Trimming cost V 4 bases and J 6 bases; bases outside gene matches: 7. Germline CDR1 MNHEY, CDR2 SVGAGI. DNA at 200 ng, around 30,000 T cell genomes, went into sorted-subset replicate PCRs. The assay was immunoSEQ multiplex PCR, and TCRdb's table has in-frame clones only and misses some. This sample has over 2 million clones; over 85% occur once, and the top ten carry about 1.1%.

The source of this sequence is a man aged 18-30 years in good health. The chain combines TRBV6-5 with TRBJ1-2; 11 nucleotides align to TRBD1. The sequencing input was naive CD8+ T cells sorted from blood. This chain's CDR3 is CASSSLGQGADGYTF. The CDR3, as DNA: TGTGCCAGCAGTTCCCTAGGACAGGGGGCGGATGGCTACACCTTC.